The 19 T cell receptor beta chains reported below all come from one sample, sequenced in a study of blood T cell repertoires in COVID-19. Clones were read by immunoSEQ multiplex PCR, and TCRdb kept only the in-frame ones, dropping some. The sample records around 140,000 clones, around 89% being singletons. Sequencing was carried out using peripheral blood. The receptors originated from a man in his fifties with active or convalescent COVID-19.

The chain has TRBV19 and TRBJ2-2; 8 positions agree with TRBD2. V was clipped by 1 base and J by 3 bases; unmatched bases: 4. The germline V gene has CDR1 LNHDA and CDR2 SQIVND (reference sequence). This CDR3 is built from 16 residues. CDR3 nucleotides: TGTGCCAGTAGTATAGCCGGGGGGGCGGACACCGGGGAGCTGTTTTTT. Translation gives CASSIAGGADTGELFF.

The genes are TRBV7-2 and TRBJ2-3; D gene ambiguous. The germline V and J ends were trimmed by 1 base and 0 bases, with 8 bases remaining between them. This CDR3 has 15 residues. Germline-derived CDR1 and CDR2 are SGHTA and FQGNSA. Written as DNA, the CDR3 is TGTGCCAGCAGCTTAGTTGCGGCCAGCACAGATACGCAGTATTTT. Translated, it gives CASSLVAASTDTQYF.

The V and J genes are TRBV29-1 and TRBJ1-1; 11 bases are a match to TRBD1. Germline V gene lookup returns CDR1 SQVTM and CDR2 ANQGSEA. V lost 3 bases, J lost 9 bases, and 9 bases stayed unmatched. The CDR3 loop spans 14 amino acids. CDR3 amino acids: CSVDLRTGGTKAFF. In DNA, the CDR3 is TGCAGCGTTGACCTCCGGACAGGGGGCACCAAAGCTTTCTTT.

This clone was seen a few times. The chain recombines TRBV9 with TRBJ1-1, with a possible D match to TRBD1 (6 bases). V was shortened by 5 bases and J by 4 bases, with 12 bases between the two germline ends. Germline values: CDR1 SGDLS, CDR2 YYNGEE. This CDR3 is built from 13 residues. CDR3: CASRQGPGTEAFF. The CDR3 DNA follows: TGTGCCAGCAGACAGGGCCCGGGCACTGAAGCTTTCTTT.

The rearrangement joins TRBV7-6 to TRBJ2-1, with 9 bases fitting TRBD2. In germline, CDR1 is SGHVS, CDR2 FNYEAQ. Trimming at V came to 1 base and at J to 4 bases, leaving 2 bases not matched to a gene. This CDR3 has 15 residues. The CDR3 DNA is TGTGCCAGCAGCTTAGTGACTAGCGGATACAATGAGCAGTTCTTC. Protein: CASSLVTSGYNEQFF.

The chain recombines TRBV12-5 with TRBJ2-1; D possibly corresponds to TRBD2 (6 bases). This CDR3 spans 15 amino acids. Germline CDR1 and CDR2: LGHNT and FRNRAP. Trimming pared 4 bases from V and 4 bases from J, leaving 14 bases between. The CDR3 spells CASGSLRGSYNEQFF. The CDR3 coding sequence is TGTGCTAGTGGTTCTCTACGGGGGTCTTACAATGAGCAGTTCTTC.

The rearrangement uses TRBV12-5 and TRBJ2-2, with 7 bases that match TRBD1. The junction had 12 bases not matched to a gene; V was cut back by 4 bases and J by 7 bases. There are 16 residues in the CDR3. Looked up from germline, CDR1 is LGHNT and CDR2 is FRNRAP. This chain's CDR3 is CASGSIKTGVSGELFF. CDR3 coding DNA: TGTGCTAGTGGTTCCATCAAAACAGGGGTTAGCGGGGAGCTGTTTTTT.

The rearrangement joins TRBV3-1 (or the pseudogene TRBV3-2) to TRBJ2-1; 7 bases match TRBD2. The CDR3 sequence is 15 residues long. V lost 4 bases, J lost 6 bases, and 9 bases stayed unmatched. Germline assignment: CDR1 LGHDT and CDR2 YNNKEL (reference sequence). This chain's CDR3 is CASSPPAGSLNEQFF. CDR3 coding DNA: TGTGCCAGCAGCCCCCCAGCGGGAAGTCTCAATGAGCAGTTCTTC.

This clone has only a few counts. The chain uses TRBV3-1 (or the pseudogene TRBV3-2) and TRBJ2-7; D is possibly TRBD2 (6 bases). The CDR3 is 16 amino acids. Per germline, CDR1 LGHDT and CDR2 YNNKEL (reference sequence). V gave up 0 bases and J gave up 3 bases, with 15 bases separating them. CDR3 sequence reads: CASSQDTRGEVYEQYF. As DNA, the CDR3 is TGTGCCAGCAGCCAAGATACGAGAGGGGAGGTCTACGAGCAGTACTTC.

The chain carries TRBV6-1 and TRBJ2-3, with D maybe TRBD2 (6 bases). V gave up 1 base and J gave up 2 bases, with 10 bases separating them. The germline gives CDR1 MNHNS, CDR2 SASEGT. The CDR3 has 15 amino acids. For the CDR3, the DNA is TGTGCCAGCAGTGAAGTCGGCGGGACCACAGATACGCAGTATTTT. Protein: CASSEVGGTTDTQYF.

This clone was observed a single time. The rearrangement joins TRBV5-1 to TRBJ2-3, with D possibly being TRBD1 (5 bases). CDR3 length: 14 residues. The V gene's germline CDR1 is SGHRS and CDR2 YFSETQ. Trimming pared 4 bases from V and 1 base from J, leaving 10 bases between. The CDR3 sequence: CASSTETGTDTQYF. In DNA form, the CDR3 reads TGCGCCAGCAGCACTGAGACAGGCACAGATACGCAGTATTTT.

In this sample, this clone turned up a few times. The rearrangement joins TRBV6-5 to TRBJ1-6; perhaps TRBD1 as D (5 bases). Germline V gene lookup returns CDR1 MNHEY and CDR2 SVGAGI. V was cut by 6 bases and J by 9 bases, with 15 bases left in between. CDR3 length: 14 amino acids. The CDR3 coding sequence is TGTGCCAGCAGCCTGGTGGGGGGTGGTTCACCCCTCCACTTT. This gives the protein CASSLVGGGSPLHF.

CDR3: CASSFPSTGGNTIYF. The CDR3, as DNA: TGTGCCAGCAGTTTTCCATCGACAGGAGGAAACACCATATATTTT. This chain uses TRBV27 with TRBJ1-3; the D gene is possibly TRBD1 (6 bases). V was trimmed by 3 bases and J by 4 bases, leaving 13 bases between them. The germline V gene encodes CDR1 MNHEY and CDR2 SMNVEV (reference sequence). This CDR3 has 15 amino acids.

This chain uses TRBV7-6 with TRBJ2-1, with 8 bases fitting TRBD2. The CDR3 totals 16 residues. V lost 0 bases and J lost 9; bases outside the gene matches: 10. Per the germline V gene, CDR1 is SGHVS and CDR2 is FNYEAQ. In DNA, the CDR3 is TGTGCCAGCAGCTTAGCGGGACTAGGAAAGTCGGGTGAGCAGTTCTTC. It codes for CASSLAGLGKSGEQFF.

V usage is TRBV7-2 and J usage is TRBJ2-3, with 8 bases matching TRBD2. This CDR3 spans 15 amino acids. V lost 7 bases and J lost 1; bases outside the gene matches: 7. CDR1 and CDR2 from the germline V gene are SGHTA and FQGNSA. In nucleotides, the CDR3 is TGTGCCAGCACCACTCGGGGGGGGCGCACAGATACGCAGTATTTT. This sequence encodes CASTTRGGRTDTQYF.

The J gene is TRBJ1-6, the V gene TRBV28; 7 positions match TRBD1. CDR3 length equals 13 residues. Germline V gene data show CDR1 as MDHEN and CDR2 as SYDVKM. The V gene end was trimmed by 6 bases and the J gene end by 5 bases; junction bases not matched to a gene: 1. The CDR3 region is CASRTGNNSPLHF. DNA of the CDR3: TGTGCCAGCAGGACAGGGAATAATTCACCCCTCCACTTT.

This clone showed up just once. The chain carries TRBV2 and TRBJ2-3; 7 nucleotides agree with TRBD2. Germline V lookup: CDR1 SNHLY, CDR2 FYNNEI. This CDR3 contains 16 residues. J lost 2 bases, V lost 6 bases, and 11 bases had no gene match. CDR3 loop: CASSAVGGRATDTQYF. CDR3 in DNA: TGTGCCAGCAGCGCCGTCGGCGGGAGAGCCACAGATACGCAGTATTTT.

V and J are TRBV29-1 and TRBJ1-2; no reliable D call. Germline V gives CDR1 SQVTM, CDR2 ANQGSEA. The CDR3 contains 9 residues. V shed 5 bases and J shed 8 bases, with 6 bases lying between them. CDR3 residues: CSVHEGYTF. The CDR3 DNA reads as TGCAGCGTTCATGAGGGCTACACCTTC.

This chain links TRBV3-1 (or the pseudogene TRBV3-2) with TRBJ2-7; 7 nucleotides match TRBD1. The V and J ends lost 2 bases and 6 bases, in that order; junction bases with no gene match: 7. The CDR3 length is 14 residues. Germline CDR1 is LGHDT and CDR2 is YNNKEL (reference sequence). The CDR3 sequence: CASSQTDRASEQYF. The CDR3 DNA follows: TGTGCCAGCAGCCAAACCGACAGGGCGAGCGAGCAGTACTTC.